The 17 T cell receptor beta chains given below trace back to one sample, sequenced in a study of T-cell reconstitution after alpha-beta-depleted transplantation in children. The TCRbeta library was prepared with unique molecular identifiers. TCRdb re-derived calls from the PCR reads in MiXCR, one entry per CDR3 protein. The sample has some 280,000 distinct CDR3 sequences, approximately 9.8% seen once. The sample consisted of PBMCs from the stem cell graft donor, taken from the stem cell graft. These receptors were taken from a human donor who donated a stem cell graft to a child with SCID.

The chain recombines TRBV20-1 with TRBJ2-1, with 8 bases fitting TRBD1. Germline V gene sequence: CDR1 DFQATT, CDR2 SNEGSKA (reference sequence). The CDR3 length is 15 residues. CDR3 coding DNA: TGCTGTACAAGAGGGGCCCAGGGGGCCGGCAATGAGCAGTTCTTC. Its translation: CCTRGAQGAGNEQFF.

At least ten counts were recorded for this clonotype. This chain connects TRBV7-2 to TRBJ1-1; D is unclear. Germline CDR1 reads SGHTA; CDR2 reads FQGNSA. CDR3 size: 13 residues. The V end was cut by 1 base, the J end by 4 bases, with 7 bases between. The CDR3 DNA is TGTGCCAGCAGCTTAGTACCTGGCACTGAAGCTTTCTTT. Translation: CASSLVPGTEAFF.

The rearrangement uses TRBV7-3 and TRBJ1-1; 9 nucleotides line up with TRBD1. Trimming took 4 bases from V and 5 from J; bases not matched to a gene: 8. The CDR3 has 15 amino acids. The V gene's germline CDR1 is SGHTA and CDR2 FQGTGA. This CDR3 is CASSSTGTGRTEAFF. In DNA form, the CDR3 reads TGTGCCAGCAGCTCCACCGGGACAGGGCGAACTGAAGCTTTCTTT.

The chain combines TRBV11-2 with TRBJ1-2; D may be TRBD1 (5 bases). This CDR3 is 14 amino acids long. Germline V gene data show CDR1 as SGHAT and CDR2 as FQNNGV. V lost 2 bases and J 8 bases, leaving 15 bases between the germline ends. The CDR3 loop is CASSLSGDPDGYTF. The DNA for the CDR3 is TGTGCCAGCAGCTTATCGGGGGACCCGGACGGCTACACCTTC.

The chain couples TRBV19 to TRBJ2-5, with D possibly TRBD1 on 6 matching bases. Germline V gene data show CDR1 as LNHDA and CDR2 as SQIVND (reference sequence). The CDR3 length is 12 residues. Trimming removed 4 bases at V and 10 bases at J, with 13 bases between. The CDR3 DNA reads as TGTGCCAGTAGTACAGGGCAAGGGGGCCAGTACTTC. Its translation: CASSTGQGGQYF.

The chain combines TRBV7-9 with TRBJ1-2; no reliable D call. The V and J ends lost 2 bases and 0 bases respectively, with 7 bases between them. Germline V gene lookup returns CDR1 SEHNR and CDR2 FQNEAQ (reference sequence). This CDR3 comprises 14 residues. The CDR3 region is CASSLRGANYGYTF. CDR3 coding DNA: TGTGCCAGCAGCTTACGCGGGGCTAACTATGGCTACACCTTC.

CDR3 in amino acids: CASAVHRLPNTGELFF. For the CDR3, the DNA is TGTGCCAGCGCCGTCCACAGGCTCCCGAACACCGGGGAGCTGTTTTTT. This sequence joins TRBV27 and TRBJ2-2; D is possibly TRBD1 (5 bases). The V end was cut by 8 bases, the J end by 0 bases, with 16 bases between. Germline V lookup: CDR1 MNHEY, CDR2 SMNVEV (reference sequence). The CDR3 has 16 amino acids.

This clonotype showed up just a few times. The chain is built from TRBV4-1 and TRBJ2-5; 9 bases map to TRBD1. The CDR3 covers 16 residues. Trimming removed 0 bases from V and 4 bases from J; junction bases left unmatched: 6. CDR1 and CDR2 (germline): MGHRA, YSYEKL. In DNA form, the CDR3 reads TGCGCCAGCAGCCAAGACCCCGGACAGGGGACAGAGACCCAGTACTTC. This encodes CASSQDPGQGTETQYF.

This clonotype was observed once. V usage is TRBV5-1 and J usage is TRBJ1-2, with D maybe TRBD1 (5 bases). V was shortened by 5 bases and J by 2 bases, with 7 bases between the two germline ends. This CDR3 contains 12 residues. Germline V gives CDR1 SGHRS, CDR2 YFSETQ. DNA of the CDR3: TGCGCCAGCAGGGACACAAACTATGGCTACACCTTC. This gives the protein CASRDTNYGYTF.

The rearrangement links TRBV20-1 to TRBJ2-3; D is possibly TRBD2 (6 bases). Germline lookup yields CDR1 DFQATT and CDR2 SNEGSKA (reference sequence). This CDR3 has 14 residues. With 6 bases removed from V and 6 bases from J, the gap between germline ends came to 19 bases. The CDR3 DNA is TGCAGTGCCGAGGAGCGGAGGGAGGTGGATACGCAGTATTTT. It specifies CSAEERREVDTQYF.

This clonotype was observed many times. The V and J genes are TRBV29-1 and TRBJ1-1, with D possibly TRBD1 on 5 matching bases. From germline, CDR1 is SQVTM and CDR2 ANQGSEA. The CDR3 runs 12 residues. The V end lost 7 bases, the J end lost 1 base, and 10 bases lay between the germline ends. The CDR3 DNA reads as TGCAGCGGAATCGGGGGGAACACTGAAGCTTTCTTT. The encoded protein is CSGIGGNTEAFF.

This clonotype has more than one count but fewer than ten. The J gene is TRBJ1-5, the V gene TRBV12-3 or TRBV12-4; D is perhaps TRBD1 (5 bases). Trimming pared 2 bases from V and 1 base from J, leaving 9 bases between. The CDR3 extends over 15 amino acids. CDR3 in DNA: TGTGCCAGCAGTTTAAGGGGTGGAAGCAATCAGCCCCAGCATTTT. This gives the protein CASSLRGGSNQPQHF.

This clonotype was seen ten or more times. The V call is TRBV12-3 or TRBV12-4, the J call TRBJ2-1, with TRBD1 matching 7 bases. The CDR3 has 16 residues. V shed 8 bases and J 7 bases; nucleotides not matched to a gene: 17. The CDR3: CASASNLQGYRNEQFF. The CDR3 bases are TGTGCCAGCGCTTCTAATCTACAGGGGTATAGAAATGAGCAGTTCTTC.

This clonotype has just a few counts. The V gene is TRBV27, the J gene TRBJ2-1, with TRBD1 matching over 9 bases. Germline CDR1 and CDR2: MNHEY and SMNVEV (reference sequence). Trimming took 5 bases from V and 7 from J; bases not matched to a gene: 3. The CDR3 covers 13 residues. The CDR3 DNA sequence: TGTGCCAGCAGTGGGACAGGGATGAATGAGCAGTTCTTC. It translates to CASSGTGMNEQFF.

This clonotype was found many times. The J gene is TRBJ2-5, the V gene TRBV3-1; 7 bases fit TRBD2. The CDR3 has 14 residues. Trimming removed 3 bases from V and 3 bases from J; junction bases left unmatched: 4. Germline lookup yields CDR1 LGHDT and CDR2 YNNKEL (reference sequence). CDR3 coding DNA: TGTGCCAGCAGCCACGGACTAGGAGAAGAGACCCAGTACTTC. Translation: CASSHGLGEETQYF.

The chain combines TRBV6-1 with TRBJ1-2, with 12 bases identical to TRBD1. Germline CDR1 MNHNS, CDR2 SASEGT. Germline trimming cut 6 bases from V and 8 bases from J; bases unmatched to any gene: 7. The CDR3 runs 14 residues. In DNA, the CDR3 is TGTGCCAGCAGAACGCCGGGGACAGGGGGCGGCTACACCTTC. Encoded protein: CASRTPGTGGGYTF.

The sample holds many counts of this clonotype. This rearrangement joins TRBV7-8 to TRBJ2-4; TRBD1 matches 8 bases. This CDR3 has 15 residues. After removal of 5 bases from V and 3 bases from J, the junction contained 6 bases not matched to a gene. Germline values: CDR1 SGHVS, CDR2 FQNEAQ. CDR3 DNA sequence: TGTGCCAGCAGCACCGAGACAGGGGTCAAAAACATTCAGTACTTC. This encodes CASSTETGVKNIQYF.